Following are 5 T cell receptor beta chains from one sample sequenced in a study of shared clonotypes between healthy human individuals. CD45RO negativity and positive selection for CCR7 defined naive CD8 cells, a population that excluded terminally differentiated effector memory CD45RA+ cells. The assay was immunoSEQ multiplex PCR, and TCRdb's table has in-frame clones only and misses some. The sample shows fewer than 1 million clones, roughly 96% of them seen only once. The material sequenced was naive CD8+ T cells sorted from blood. The receptor set was obtained from a man aged 30-40 years in good health.

The chain recombines TRBV4-1 with TRBJ1-2; D not resolved. Germline-derived CDR1 and CDR2 are MGHRA and YSYEKL. This CDR3 has 12 amino acids. The V end was cut by 0 bases, the J end by 7 bases, with 6 bases between. The CDR3 sequence is CASSQEPAGYTF. The CDR3 DNA reads as TGCGCCAGCAGCCAAGAGCCGGCTGGCTACACCTTC.

This clone was observed once. The J gene is TRBJ2-7, the V gene TRBV7-9; TRBD1 matches 11 bases. The CDR3 contains 18 residues. With 5 bases clipped from V and 2 bases from J, the junction kept 14 bases outside the gene matches. The germline V gene has CDR1 SEHNR and CDR2 FQNEAQ (reference sequence). CDR3 loop: CASSERSPRGQGAYEQYF. The DNA of the CDR3 is TGTGCCAGCAGCGAGCGCTCCCCCCGGGGACAGGGGGCCTACGAGCAGTACTTC.

The chain is built from TRBV28 and TRBJ2-7; 9 nucleotides match TRBD1. The CDR3 is 14 residues long. The ends lost 10 bases at V and 4 bases at J; junction bases unmatched: 11. The germline gives CDR1 MDHEN, CDR2 SYDVKM. In DNA, the CDR3 is TGTGCCACCCAATTACGGGACAGGGCTTACGAGCAGTACTTC. This encodes CATQLRDRAYEQYF.

J is TRBJ2-7 and V is TRBV29-1; TRBD2 is a possible D gene (5 bases). The CDR3 is 13 residues long. Germline V gene sequence: CDR1 SQVTM, CDR2 ANQGSEA. V was trimmed by 7 bases and J by 0 bases, leaving 13 bases between them. The CDR3: CSGFSENSYEQYF. CDR3 bases: TGCAGCGGATTTAGCGAGAACTCCTACGAGCAGTACTTC.

The chain joins TRBV9 to TRBJ2-1, with 8 nucleotides matching TRBD2. V shed 5 bases and J 5 bases; nucleotides not matched to a gene: 9. The CDR3 consists of 15 residues. Germline assignment: CDR1 SGDLS and CDR2 YYNGEE. The CDR3 loop is CASSILAGINNEQFF. CDR3 in DNA: TGTGCCAGCAGTATCCTAGCGGGCATTAACAATGAGCAGTTCTTC.